This entry is about one T cell receptor beta chain. Its antigen is unidentified. One junction end does not reproduce the germline sequence, and a read error may be involved. The germline V gene encodes CDR1 MGHRA and CDR2 YSYEKL. The CDR3 runs to 15 residues. The data derive from a study of blood T cells in healthy people across ages. Notes on the study in general: Strongly correlated with naive T cell percentage was TCR beta diversity. Researchers deemed the diversity estimates from one million T cells underestimates.

Isolation per sample recovered at least 6 million PBMCs. With a J-beta primer mix and a sample-barcoded 5' primer, a second PCR ran roughly 6 to 12 cycles. TCRdb re-derived calls from the 5' RACE reads in MiXCR, one entry per CDR3 protein. The profile shows 700,000 to 900,000 distinct CDR3 sequences, approximately 24% of them singletons. This sample also appeared in a second study, on T cells of mothers and their children.

Material: blood. The clonotype was recovered from a boy between 10 and 17 years old in good health. This sequence joins TRBV4-1 and TRBJ1-5; TRBD1 is a possible D gene (5 bases). In DNA form, the CDR3 reads TGCGCCAGCAGCAAAGACAGAGGGGCTAATCAGCCCCAGCATTTT. Amino acid sequence: CASSKDRGANQPQHF.